This T cell receptor (beta chain) was recorded in a study of cytomegalovirus exposure and HLA in healthy donors. Points on this clone: Its antigen is as yet unknown.

This PCR relied on a set of 60 Vbeta primers and 13 Jbeta primers. The assay was immunoSEQ multiplex PCR, and TCRdb's table has in-frame clones only and misses some. The repertoire holds approximately 100,000 clones, with over 65% as singletons. Study-wide points: In vitro testing confirmed a few CMV-associated chains as specific for CMV antigens. Productive rates of about 90% or about 30% were seen for most TCR beta V segments in an earlier analysis. Some V segments, TRBV6-2 and TRBV6-3 among them, were indistinguishable and were therefore excluded.

CDR1 and CDR2 from the germline V gene are KGHSH and LQKENI. V gave up 3 bases and J gave up 4 bases; unmatched junction bases: 9. This CDR3 spans 16 amino acids. Donors counted as nominally healthy when sampled, yet unrecorded immune exposures were likely. The sequence came from a man in his sixties in good health and CMV-seropositive. The rearrangement links TRBV18 to TRBJ2-3; 8 nucleotides align to TRBD2. The sequencing input was PBMCs. In DNA, the CDR3 is TGTGCCAGCTCACCTTTAAAGCGGGGGAGGTCAGATACGCAGTATTTT. Translating it yields CASSPLKRGRSDTQYF.